This T cell receptor beta chain originates from a study of T-cell reconstitution after alpha-beta-depleted transplantation in children. The CDR3 is 15 amino acids. With V trimmed by 2 bases and J by 0 bases, 1 base remained unmatched. Germline V lookup: CDR1 MGHDK, CDR2 SYGVNS. This sample's TCRbeta library carried unique molecular identifier barcodes. TCRdb itself ran the PCR reads through MiXCR, one entry per CDR3 protein. The sample contains roughly 300,000 distinct CDR3 sequences, 9.9% of which appear only once. The chain uses TRBV25-1 and TRBJ2-3; 8 bases align to TRBD2. This sample comprised PBMCs from the stem cell graft donor, obtained from the stem cell graft. The TCR sequence derives from a human donor who donated a stem cell graft to a child with SCID. In DNA, the CDR3 is TGTGCCAGCAGTGAACGGGGGGGCAGCACAGATACGCAGTATTTT. Its translation is CASSERGGSTDTQYF.